The text below deals with one T cell receptor beta chain. These data are taken from a study of control samples from healthy donors and cancer patients. Method: immunoSEQ multiplex PCR; TCRdb's copy keeps in-frame clones and lacks some. The top ten hold roughly 4% of the sample, which has some 100,000 clones, 90% seen once. The V segment lost 2 bases and the J segment 3 bases; nucleotides outside the gene matches: 2. Germline values: CDR1 SGHRS, CDR2 YFSETQ. The CDR3 has 14 residues. This chain uses TRBV5-1 with TRBJ2-5; 9 bases are shared with TRBD1. The specimen was blood. The TCR sequence derives from a human donor in good health. The donor label of this sample is uncertain. The CDR3 DNA follows: TGCGCCAGCAGCTTTGGGACAGGGAAAGAGACCCAGTACTTC. This translates into CASSFGTGKETQYF.